This TCR beta chain was obtained from a study of blood T cell repertoires in COVID-19. Overall study: COVID-19 samples, acute and convalescent, were from the United States, Italy and Spain. In each case, the material was cDNA or gDNA derived from T cells, B-cell-depleted T cells, or PBMCs.

V shed 1 base and J 6 bases; nucleotides not matched to a gene: 9. There are 16 residues in the CDR3. Looked up from germline, CDR1 is MGHRA and CDR2 is YSYEKL. Libraries were prepared by immunoSEQ multiplex PCR; TCRdb keeps only in-frame clonotypes and omits some of them. The sample contains 200,000 to 300,000 clones, about 79% of which appear only once. The chain links TRBV4-1 to TRBJ2-1; TRBD2 matches 7 bases. The sequence was obtained from a man older than 75 with acute or convalescent COVID-19. Sequences were obtained from peripheral blood. CDR3 in DNA: TGCGCCAGCAGCCAAGGGGAGCTAGCGGTTTTCAATGAGCAGTTCTTC. Encoded protein: CASSQGELAVFNEQFF.